Listed below are T cell receptor beta chains from one sample, sequenced in a study of blood T cell repertoires in COVID-19. The table came from immunoSEQ multiplex PCR; TCRdb's copy has only in-frame clones and leaves some out. The table has about 94,000 clones, about 90% seen once. The sequenced sample was peripheral blood. These receptors all come from a human donor with acute or convalescent COVID-19. The donor label of this sample is uncertain. The conserved cysteine and the conserved F or W are not part of the CDR3 here. The size of a clone is reported for some rows only, either as once, few or many, or as a class for expanded clones.

J gene | V gene | clone size | CDR3 protein
TRBJ1-3 | TRBV18 | - | ASSPARSEGNTIY
TRBJ1-1 | TRBV6-1 | - | ASSETGTGRTEAF
TRBJ2-3 | TRBV9 | - | ASSVVAGSTDTQY
TRBJ2-1 | TRBV19 | few | ASSTGITYNEQF
TRBJ2-3 | TRBV19 | - | ASSTRTRGSTDTQY
TRBJ2-3 | TRBV11-3 | - | ASSTRTSGGSDTQY
TRBJ2-1 | TRBV30 | - | AWSELAGGYEQF
TRBJ2-7 | TRBV7-9 | - | ASSLGQGIDEQY
TRBJ2-7 | TRBV2 | - | ASTVREKRAEQY
TRBJ1-2 | TRBV5-4 | - | ASSLTGLDGYT
TRBJ1-2 | TRBV29-1 | - | SAQGTGAYGYT
TRBJ2-5 | TRBV6-5 | - | ASRPLAGRQETQY
TRBJ2-3 | TRBV7-8 | - | ASSLALIRQGRTDTQY
TRBJ2-7 | TRBV6-5 | - | ASSRRGTGGDEQY
TRBJ2-7 | TRBV4-3 | - | ASSHQREVGYEQY
TRBJ2-7 | TRBV12-3/TRBV12-4 | - | ASSLANGQGT
TRBJ1-3 | TRBV4-1 | few | ASSHPPAGNTIY
TRBJ1-5 | TRBV19 | - | ASSPRTGQEQPQH
TRBJ2-3 | TRBV30 | - | AWRRGLAGGQDTQY
TRBJ2-4 | TRBV5-4 | - | ASSSKGQFLAKNIQY
TRBJ2-1 | TRBV27 | - | ASREGGSSYNEQF
TRBJ2-7 | TRBV6-5 | - | ASSSLLGIPGEQY
TRBJ1-5 | TRBV6-5 | - | ASRPDSPFQPQH
TRBJ1-5 | TRBV28 | - | ASSFRRDRSYSNQPQH
TRBJ1-1 | TRBV7-3 | - | ASSLNPDRGGEAF
TRBJ1-2 | TRBV24-1 | - | ATSDPGGGSYT